Below, 27 T cell receptor beta chains from the same sample are listed, as sequenced in a study of blood T cells in healthy people across ages. Next came a second PCR, run for about 7 to 11 cycles, which used a sample-barcoded 5' primer along with a J-beta primer mix. TCRdb called the 5' RACE reads again in MiXCR, with one record for every CDR3 protein. This sample has a few hundred thousand distinct CDR3 sequences, with 27% found just once. The sequencing sample was made of blood. These receptors came from a woman between 70 and 85 years old in good health.

The rearrangement links TRBV20-1 to TRBJ2-2; 7 nucleotides align to TRBD1. J was trimmed by 6 bases and V by 5 bases; bases with no gene match: 6. The CDR3 loop spans 13 amino acids. In germline, CDR1 is DFQATT, CDR2 SNEGSKA (reference sequence). The CDR3 loop is CSAYGQVAGELFF. The CDR3 nucleotides are TGCAGTGCTTACGGACAGGTGGCCGGGGAGCTGTTTTTT.

CDR3 DNA sequence: TGTGCCAGCAGCCCCCCCGGGACAGGGGGGCTTGAGCAGTTCTTC. It specifies CASSPPGTGGLEQFF. The chain combines TRBV9 with TRBJ2-1; 11 bases match TRBD1. The CDR3 has 15 residues. Looked up from germline, CDR1 is SGDLS and CDR2 is YYNGEE. V lost 4 bases, J lost 9 bases, and 9 bases stayed unmatched.

This chain joins TRBV4-2 and TRBJ2-1; D gene uncertain. The germline CDR1 and CDR2 sequences are LGHNA and YNFKEQ. Trimming took 4 bases from V and 3 from J, leaving 13 bases between them. CDR3 length equals 15 residues. In nucleotides, the CDR3 is TGTGCCAGCAGCCTCGAGGCACTCGACTACAATGAGCAGTTCTTC. It encodes CASSLEALDYNEQFF.

This clonotype was observed a few times. This chain connects TRBV12-3 or TRBV12-4 to TRBJ1-6; no definite D call. The CDR3 has 15 residues. V lost 4 bases and J 9 bases, leaving 16 bases between the germline ends. CDR3 in DNA: TGTGCCAGCAGTTCGATTGGTTTCGGACGTTCACCCCTCCACTTT. Protein product: CASSSIGFGRSPLHF.

The chain recombines TRBV5-1 with TRBJ1-4; maybe TRBD1 (5 bases). The ends were cut back, 3 bases at V and 5 bases at J, with 8 bases in the middle. The length of the CDR3 is 13 residues. In germline, CDR1 is SGHRS, CDR2 YFSETQ. Here the CDR3 reads CASSSGGNEKLFF. Here the CDR3 DNA reads TGCGCCAGCAGCTCGGGGGGGAATGAAAAACTGTTTTTT.

This clonotype was detected a few times. V and J are TRBV7-9 and TRBJ2-1; 10 positions match TRBD1. Germline V gives CDR1 SEHNR, CDR2 FQNEAQ (reference sequence). J lost 14 bases, V lost 3 bases, and 7 bases had no gene match. This CDR3 spans 13 amino acids. As DNA, the CDR3 is TGTGCCAGCAGCTTTACCTCGGGACAGGGGAAGTTCTTC. Amino acid sequence: CASSFTSGQGKFF.

The chain uses TRBV27 and TRBJ2-3; D is possibly TRBD1 (6 bases). From germline, CDR1 is MNHEY and CDR2 SMNVEV (reference sequence). Trimming shortened V by 5 bases and J by 4 bases, and 22 bases separated the two germline ends. The CDR3 consists of 17 residues. The CDR3 spells CASSGARAPRQADTQYF. In nucleotides, the CDR3 is TGTGCCAGCAGTGGGGCCAGGGCTCCACGACAGGCAGATACGCAGTATTTT.

The J gene is TRBJ2-5, the V gene TRBV5-1; D is perhaps TRBD1 (5 bases). V shed 0 bases and J shed 3 bases, with 12 bases lying between them. Germline values: CDR1 SGHRS, CDR2 YFSETQ. The CDR3 covers 15 residues. DNA for the CDR3: TGCGCCAGCAGCTTGGGGGGCTCTGATGAAGAGACCCAGTACTTC. Translation: CASSLGGSDEETQYF.

This clonotype was counted between two and nine times. V and J are TRBV5-6 and TRBJ1-5; 7 bases fit TRBD1. The CDR3 is 15 amino acids. The V gene's germline CDR1 is SGHDT and CDR2 YYEEEE. J was trimmed by 3 bases and V by 1 base; bases with no gene match: 4. Here the CDR3 DNA reads TGTGCCAGCAGCTTGCAAGACAGGGTCAATCAGCCCCAGCATTTT. Its translation: CASSLQDRVNQPQHF.

Only a few counts were recorded for this clonotype. This chain joins TRBV25-1 and TRBJ2-5; 9 bases line up with TRBD2. This CDR3 is built from 15 residues. J was trimmed by 1 base and V by 5 bases; bases with no gene match: 5. The V gene's germline CDR1 is MGHDK and CDR2 SYGVNS. CDR3 coding DNA: TGTGCCAGCAGTAGCGGGGGGACAGTCCAAGAGACCCAGTACTTC. This encodes CASSSGGTVQETQYF.

The rearrangement uses TRBV28 and TRBJ2-7; 8 bases agree with TRBD2. The germline V gene has CDR1 MDHEN and CDR2 SYDVKM. The CDR3 has 13 residues. V was pared by 8 bases and J by 2 bases, with 5 bases of the junction left unmatched. CDR3 amino acids: CASVSGTTYEQYF. CDR3 coding DNA: TGTGCCAGCGTTAGCGGGACGACCTACGAGCAGTACTTC.

The chain carries TRBV7-8 and TRBJ2-5; D might be TRBD1 or TRBD2, each matching 5 bases. With the DNA end fitting TRBJ2-7 better, the J assignment may be wrong. Germline CDR1 and CDR2: SGHVS and FQNEAQ. CDR3 length: 15 residues. The CDR3 protein is CASSISGTLAYEQYF. CDR3 DNA: TGTGCCAGCAGCATTTCCGGGACCCTCGCCTACGAGCAGTACTTC.

This chain uses TRBV20-1 with TRBJ2-7, with D possibly TRBD2 on 5 matching bases. CDR3 length: 12 residues. CDR1 DFQATT and CDR2 SNEGSKA come from the germline V gene (reference sequence). V shed 3 bases and J shed 6 bases, with 12 bases lying between them. The CDR3 protein is CSASVGETEQYF. The CDR3 DNA reads TGCAGTGCTAGCGTTGGGGAGACCGAGCAGTACTTC.

This clonotype was picked up a small number of times. The chain carries TRBV20-1 and TRBJ2-6; no clear D gene. The CDR3 length is 13 residues. From germline, CDR1 is DFQATT and CDR2 SNEGSKA (reference sequence). Between the trimmed V and J ends, which lost 5 bases and 2 bases, there was a span of 7 bases. The CDR3 spells CSAPRTGANVLTF. In DNA form, the CDR3 reads TGCAGTGCTCCAAGAACTGGGGCCAACGTCCTGACTTTC.

V and J are TRBV19 and TRBJ2-1, with D uncertain. Trimming removed 9 bases at V and 5 bases at J, with 20 bases between. CDR3 size: 15 residues. CDR1 is LNHDA and CDR2 is SQIVND in the germline V gene (reference sequence). This chain's CDR3 is CASKNPGLGHNEQFF. CDR3 coding DNA: TGTGCCAGCAAGAACCCCGGGCTAGGCCACAATGAGCAGTTCTTC.

As to this clonotype: At one boundary the junction diverges from the germline segment, which might be a read error. The chain joins TRBV24-1 to TRBJ2-5; maybe TRBD2 (7 bases). This CDR3 has 16 amino acids. Germline CDR1 is KGHDR and CDR2 is SFDVKD. CDR3 in amino acids: CATSDSGAGVRETQHF. The DNA of the CDR3 is TGTGCCACCAGTGACTCAGGGGCGGGGGTTCGGGAGACCCAGCACTTC.

The rearrangement uses TRBV2 and TRBJ2-6, with a tentative D call TRBD1 (5 bases). The CDR3 covers 15 residues. The ends were cut back, 1 base at V and 2 bases at J, with 6 bases in the middle. CDR1 is SNHLY and CDR2 is FYNNEI in the germline V gene. Here the CDR3 reads CASSEGGAGANVLTF. The CDR3 DNA sequence: TGTGCCAGCAGTGAAGGGGGCGCTGGGGCCAACGTCCTGACTTTC.

This clonotype appeared a few times. The V and J genes are TRBV20-1 and TRBJ1-1; D gene uncertain. CDR3 length equals 14 residues. Germline V gene sequence: CDR1 DFQATT, CDR2 SNEGSKA (reference sequence). With 2 bases removed from V and 1 base from J, the gap between germline ends came to 11 bases. This CDR3 is CSARRTLGNTEAFF. In DNA, the CDR3 is TGCAGTGCTAGAAGGACCCTTGGGAACACTGAAGCTTTCTTT.

This sequence joins TRBV20-1 and TRBJ1-1; D may be TRBD1 (5 bases). The CDR3 has 13 residues. Trimming shortened V by 3 bases and J by 3 bases, and 11 bases separated the two germline ends. Germline V gene sequence: CDR1 DFQATT, CDR2 SNEGSKA (reference sequence). CDR3 protein: CSARNQGHTEAFF. In DNA, the CDR3 is TGCAGTGCTAGGAACCAGGGACACACTGAAGCTTTCTTT.

The chain employs TRBV5-1 and TRBJ2-5; 9 bases fit TRBD1. Unmatched junction bases numbered 10, after V lost 3 bases and J lost 7 bases. Per germline, CDR1 SGHRS and CDR2 YFSETQ. The CDR3 loop spans 15 amino acids. The CDR3 loop reads CASSSIGQGSVTQYF. The DNA of the CDR3 is TGCGCCAGCAGCTCCATTGGACAGGGGAGTGTGACCCAGTACTTC.

This clonotype has just a few counts. CDR3: CASSLGWGLTDTQYF. For the CDR3, the DNA is TGCGCCAGCAGCTTGGGGTGGGGGCTCACAGATACGCAGTATTTT. The chain uses TRBV5-1 and TRBJ2-3; perhaps TRBD1 as D (6 bases). This CDR3 spans 15 amino acids. CDR1 SGHRS and CDR2 YFSETQ come from the germline V gene. The V end was cut by 0 bases, the J end by 2 bases, with 10 bases between.

This clonotype showed up just a few times. The CDR3 loop reads CASSQEVRVSADTQYF. The CDR3 coding sequence is TGTGCCAGCAGCCAAGAAGTGCGGGTGAGCGCAGATACGCAGTATTTT. This chain links TRBV4-2 with TRBJ2-3, with TRBD2 as a possible D gene (5 bases). This CDR3 has 16 residues. The germline V gene has CDR1 LGHNA and CDR2 YNFKEQ. Trimming removed 0 bases at V and 4 bases at J, with 14 bases between.

This clonotype was detected a few times. The chain carries TRBV29-1 and TRBJ2-1, with 9 bases identical to TRBD2. Germline V gene data show CDR1 as SQVTM and CDR2 as ANQGSEA. This CDR3 spans 15 amino acids. V lost 2 bases to trimming and J lost 10 bases; unmatched junction nucleotides: 12. The CDR3 nucleotides are TGCAGCGTTGAATTCGGCGGGGGGGCCTTTCTGGAGCAGTTCTTC. Its protein is CSVEFGGGAFLEQFF.

This clonotype has a handful of counts. CDR3 sequence reads: CASSQDRDRAPSYGYTF. CDR3 DNA sequence: TGTGCCAGCAGCCAAGACAGGGACAGGGCTCCCTCTTATGGCTACACCTTC. The rearrangement joins TRBV4-2 to TRBJ1-2; TRBD1 matches at 9 bases. The CDR3 is made up of 17 amino acids. The V segment lost 0 bases and the J segment 5 bases; nucleotides outside the gene matches: 10. The V gene's germline CDR1 is LGHNA and CDR2 YNFKEQ.

The chain uses TRBV11-1 and TRBJ2-7, with TRBD2 identical over 10 bases. Germline V gives CDR1 SGHAT, CDR2 FQDESV (reference sequence). Germline trimming cut 5 bases from V and 1 base from J; bases unmatched to any gene: 11. The CDR3 is 17 amino acids. The DNA of the CDR3 is TGTGCCAGCAGCCCGCAGTTACTAGCGGGGCGTTCCTACGAGCAGTACTTC. Its protein product is CASSPQLLAGRSYEQYF. Looking up the rest from reference TRBV11-1 and TRBJ2-7 gives the full variable domain: EAEVAQSPRYKITEKSQAVAFWCDPISGHATLYWYRQILGQGPELLVQFQDESVVDDSQLPKDRFSAERLKGVDSTLKIQPAELGDSAMYLCASSPQLLAGRSYEQYFGPGTRLTVT.

The V gene is TRBV3-1, the J gene TRBJ2-1; D ambiguous. The J call may be faulty, since TRBJ2-7 better matches the DNA end. This CDR3 region has 12 residues. CDR1 and CDR2 (germline): LGHDT, YNNKEL (reference sequence). CDR3 in DNA: TGTGCCAGCAGCAACAGAAGGGCCGAGCAGTACTTC. Protein: CASSNRRAEQYF.

This clonotype was found a few times. The chain couples TRBV5-5 to TRBJ1-2; 7 bases align to TRBD1. J gave up 4 bases and V 0 bases, and 6 bases lay outside the gene matches. The CDR3 covers 15 residues. CDR1 and CDR2 (germline): SGHKS, YYEKEE (reference sequence). Written as DNA, the CDR3 is TGTGCCAGCAGCTTGGTCGCCAGGGGGGGCTATGGCTACACCTTC. Its translation is CASSLVARGGYGYTF.